A selection of T cell receptor beta chains follows, all from one sample in a study of OX40 agonist ivuxolimab in advanced cancers. The table came from immunoSEQ multiplex PCR; TCRdb's copy has only in-frame clones and leaves some out. The data hold about 82,000 clones, with 80% to 95% observed a single time. This specimen was CD4+ or CD8+ T cells sorted from blood, taken in a trial of the OX40 agonist ivuxolimab. All receptors come from an adult with an advanced solid tumor such as melanoma, head and neck, liver or kidney cancer. The CDR3 runs from the conserved cysteine through the conserved F or W. Each record gives: J gene, D gene, V gene, clone size, CDR3 protein, CDR3 DNA. A D gene is named only where the DNA matches it firmly. Part of the rows lack a size; the others show once, few, many or a class for expanded clones.

TRBJ1-5,TRBD1,TRBV10-2,-,CASRGTGLNQPQHF,TGCGCCAGCAGGGGGACAGGATTAAATCAGCCCCAGCATTTT
TRBJ2-7,TRBD1,TRBV4-1,-,CASSQESRRPDLDRGRHEQYF,TGCGCCAGCAGCCAAGAATCCCGCCGACCGGACCTCGACAGGGGTCGACACGAGCAGTACTTC
TRBJ1-4,-,TRBV11-2,-,CASSLGGGWTEKLFF,TGTGCCAGCAGCTTAGGAGGAGGGTGGACTGAAAAACTGTTTTTT
TRBJ2-5,TRBD2,TRBV25-1,-,CASSDLAGLQETQYF,TGTGCCAGCAGTGACTTAGCGGGGTTACAAGAGACCCAGTACTTC
TRBJ1-1,TRBD1,TRBV19,-,CASSDARQGENTEAFF,TGTGCCAGTAGTGACGCGCGACAGGGAGAAAACACTGAAGCTTTCTTT
TRBJ1-5,-,TRBV6-1,-,CATCGGNGQPQHF,TGTGCCACCTGTGGGGGGAATGGTCAGCCCCAGCATTTT
TRBJ2-3,-,TRBV6-4,-,CASSDPGRTDTQYF,TGTGCCAGCAGTGACCCAGGGAGAACAGATACGCAGTATTTT
TRBJ2-3,-,TRBV10-1,-,CASSESSWGSDTQYF,TGCGCCAGCAGTGAGTCGAGTTGGGGGTCAGATACGCAGTATTTT
TRBJ2-3,TRBD2,TRBV19,-,CASRGLVPSTDTQYF,TGTGCCAGTAGGGGACTAGTGCCTAGCACAGATACGCAGTATTTT
TRBJ2-1,-,TRBV29-1,-,CSVESGVGHNEQFF,TGCAGCGTTGAGAGTGGGGTCGGTCACAATGAGCAGTTCTTC
TRBJ1-4,TRBD1,TRBV6-6,once,CASSYYDREGEKLFF,TGTGCCAGCAGTTACTACGACAGGGAAGGCGAAAAACTGTTTTTT
TRBJ2-7,TRBD1,TRBV5-1,-,CASSSGTGSLYEQYF,TGCGCCAGCAGCTCCGGGACAGGGAGTCTGTACGAGCAGTACTTC
TRBJ2-5,-,TRBV11-2,-,CASSSNTESQETQYF,TGTGCCAGCAGCTCGAACACAGAATCCCAAGAGACCCAGTACTTC
TRBJ2-7,-,TRBV2,-,CASSALTGETYEQYF,TGTGCCAGCAGTGCTTTGACGGGAGAGACTTACGAGCAGTACTTC
TRBJ2-7,TRBD1,TRBV18,-,CASSLKTGIHEQYF,TGTGCCAGCTCACTGAAGACAGGGATCCACGAGCAGTACTTC
TRBJ1-4,-,TRBV19,-,CASSPRRSENEKLFF,TGTGCCAGTAGTCCGCGACGGAGTGAGAATGAAAAACTGTTTTTT
TRBJ2-1,TRBD2,TRBV7-3,-,CASSLSGGNNEQFF,TGTGCCAGCAGCCTAAGCGGGGGGAACAATGAGCAGTTCTTC
TRBJ2-7,-,TRBV2,few,CASSDWEQYF,TGTGCCAGCAGTGACTGGGAGCAGTACTTC
TRBJ1-6,-,TRBV6-1,-,CASTMVGGANSPLHF,TGTGCCAGCACCATGGTGGGGGGCGCGAATTCACCCCTCCACTTT
TRBJ2-7,TRBD2,TRBV4-1,-,CASSPGVAGVSEQYF,TGCGCCAGCAGCCCCGGGGTAGCGGGAGTAAGTGAGCAGTACTTC
TRBJ2-7,-,TRBV5-1,-,CASSLEGTYEQYF,TGCGCCAGCAGCTTGGAAGGAACCTACGAGCAGTACTTC
TRBJ2-1,-,TRBV11-2,once,CASSYTPRGGVRFF,TGTGCCAGCAGCTATACCCCTAGGGGGGGGGTCCGGTTCTTC
TRBJ1-3,TRBD1,TRBV2,-,CASREQGVSGNTIYF,TGTGCCAGCAGAGAACAGGGGGTATCTGGAAACACCATATATTTT
TRBJ1-6,-,TRBV6-6,-,CASSYSITSNSPLHF,TGTGCCAGCAGTTACTCGATTACCTCTAATTCACCCCTCCACTTT
TRBJ2-5,-,TRBV6-5,few,CASSYSLGETQYF,TGTGCCAGCAGTTACTCGTTGGGGGAGACCCAGTACTTC
TRBJ2-3,-,TRBV5-8,-,CASPTPPLGRTTLTDTQYF,TGTGCCAGCCCCACCCCACCACTAGGGCGGACTACTCTCACAGATACGCAGTATTTT
TRBJ2-7,TRBD1,TRBV19,-,CASSTQGFGQGGDEQYF,TGTGCCAGTAGTACGCAGGGGTTTGGACAGGGGGGCGACGAGCAGTACTTC
TRBJ2-7,-,TRBV7-3,-,CASSLSPGESYEQYF,TGTGCCAGCAGCTTAAGCCCCGGGGAGTCCTACGAGCAGTACTTC
TRBJ2-5,TRBD1,TRBV5-1,-,CASSVTGTRAQETQYF,TGCGCCAGCAGCGTGACAGGGACAAGGGCCCAAGAGACCCAGTACTTC
TRBJ2-5,TRBD2,TRBV7-2,-,CASSSGLAGVETQYF,TGTGCCAGCAGCTCCGGACTAGCGGGAGTAGAGACCCAGTACTTC
TRBJ2-6,-,TRBV30,-,CAWSVRTPSGANVLTF,TGTGCCTGGAGTGTACGCACCCCCTCTGGGGCCAACGTCCTGACTTTC